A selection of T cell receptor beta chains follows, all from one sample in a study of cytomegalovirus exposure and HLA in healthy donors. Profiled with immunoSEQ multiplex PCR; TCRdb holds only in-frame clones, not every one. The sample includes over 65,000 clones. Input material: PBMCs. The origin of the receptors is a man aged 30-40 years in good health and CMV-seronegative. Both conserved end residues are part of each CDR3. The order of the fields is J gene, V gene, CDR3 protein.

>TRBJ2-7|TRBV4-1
CASSQATYVYEQYF
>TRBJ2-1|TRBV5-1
CASSLVPLTSGGADEQFF
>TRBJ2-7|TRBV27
CASTRRTDSSYEQYF
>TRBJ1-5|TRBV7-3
CASSLDMAQHF
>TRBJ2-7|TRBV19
CASSHPSSYEQYF
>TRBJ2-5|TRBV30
CAWSASGSGQETQYF
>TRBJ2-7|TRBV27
CASSLSGAGQSYEQYF
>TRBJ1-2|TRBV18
CAPSPYARLILANYGYTF
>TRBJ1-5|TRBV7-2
CASSFGGAQPQHF
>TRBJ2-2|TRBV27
CASSSAGFTGELFF
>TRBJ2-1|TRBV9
CASSAAGILAGGSNEQFF
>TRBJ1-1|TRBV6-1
CASSETGGDDTEAFF
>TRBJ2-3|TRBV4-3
CASRRGQTDTQYF
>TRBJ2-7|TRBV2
CASRPPQASYEQYF
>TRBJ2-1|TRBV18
CASSPLSPSGRLGEQFF
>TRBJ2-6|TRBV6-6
CASSSPVLSGANVLTF
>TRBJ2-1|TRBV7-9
CASSLGSGDEQFF
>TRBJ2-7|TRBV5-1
CASSPRGTGYEQYF
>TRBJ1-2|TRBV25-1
CATRQTGMGDGYTF
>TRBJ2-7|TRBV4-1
CASSSLPGITEQYF
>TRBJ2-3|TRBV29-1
CSVEPGSTDTQYF
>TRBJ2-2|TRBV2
CASSGGSGQGRTGELFF
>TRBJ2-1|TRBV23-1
CASINPGDGSNEQFF
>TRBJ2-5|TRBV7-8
CASEGGGETQYF